One sample yielded the 26 T cell receptor beta chains listed below, sequenced in a study of early stage breast cancer tumors (dated by TCRdb to about 2017). To prepare the library, the immunoSEQ multiplex PCR assay was applied. TCRdb limited this immuneACCESS table to in-frame rearrangements with V and J called. A share of clones is missing; checked studies link under half to unresolved V genes, and the rest is unexplained. This sample has some 25,000 clones in its table, and less than 75% of those were observed once. Jointly, the top ten make up 9.9% of the sample. Sequenced material: breast tumor tissue. The receptors shown here come from a person between 60 and 70 years old with breast cancer.

This chain links TRBV7-8 with TRBJ2-1, with TRBD2 identical over 9 bases. V gave up 3 bases and J gave up 7 bases; unmatched junction bases: 7. Germline V lookup: CDR1 SGHVS, CDR2 FQNEAQ. There are 15 residues in the CDR3. The CDR3 DNA follows: TGTGCCAGCAGCTTGGGCGGGGGGGCCGGTAATGAGCAGTTCTTC. This translates into CASSLGGGAGNEQFF.

V is TRBV10-3 and J is TRBJ1-3, with no clear D. This CDR3 contains 12 residues. CDR1 and CDR2 (germline): ENHRY, SYGVKD. Trimming removed 3 bases at V and 7 bases at J, with 7 bases between. The CDR3 coding sequence is TGTGCCATCAGTGAAGGCGGGAACACCATATATTTT. Its protein product is CAISEGGNTIYF.

This clone is labeled medium-sized. The chain couples TRBV28 to TRBJ2-2; possibly TRBD2 for D (6 bases). Germline CDR1 is MDHEN and CDR2 is SYDVKM. Deletions cut 2 bases from V and 5 bases from J, with 9 bases between. There are 14 residues in the CDR3. This CDR3 is CASSLIGSTGELFF. DNA of the CDR3: TGTGCCAGCAGTTTAATCGGGAGTACCGGGGAGCTGTTTTTT.

The genes are TRBV18 and TRBJ1-5; 8 nucleotides line up with TRBD1. Germline V gene sequence: CDR1 KGHSH, CDR2 LQKENI. CDR3 length: 14 amino acids. J was trimmed by 5 bases and V by 5 bases; bases with no gene match: 5. CDR3: CASSEGTGYQPQHF. CDR3 sequence (DNA): TGTGCCAGCTCAGAGGGGACAGGCTATCAGCCCCAGCATTTT.

The chain links TRBV7-9 to TRBJ1-5; a weak D match, TRBD1 (5 bases). CDR3 length: 14 amino acids. Germline CDR1 SEHNR, CDR2 FQNEAQ (reference sequence). V dropped 0 bases and J dropped 3 bases, with 6 bases sitting between them. The CDR3 nucleotides are TGTGCCAGCAGCTTAGCAGGGGACAATCAGCCCCAGCATTTT. Its protein product is CASSLAGDNQPQHF.

The CDR3 protein is CASSLDSNQETQYF. CDR3 bases: TGTGCCAGCAGCTTAGATTCAAACCAAGAGACCCAGTACTTC. The chain carries TRBV7-8 and TRBJ2-5; D ambiguous. CDR3 length: 14 residues. Per germline, CDR1 SGHVS and CDR2 FQNEAQ. Trimming cost V 1 base and J 0 bases, with 6 bases left between them.

This clone was detected only a few times. CDR3 in amino acids: CASRGVLASEQYF. The CDR3 DNA follows: TGTGCCAGTAGAGGAGTGCTAGCGAGCGAGCAGTACTTC. The V and J genes are TRBV19 and TRBJ2-7, with D possibly TRBD2 on 6 matching bases. Per germline, CDR1 LNHDA and CDR2 SQIVND (reference sequence). The CDR3 is 13 residues long. The V and J ends lost 6 bases and 6 bases respectively, with 15 bases between them. Full variable domain (missing parts from reference TRBV19 and TRBJ2-7): DGGITQSPKYLFRKEGQNVTLSCEQNLNHDAMYWYRQDPGQGLRLIYYSQIVNDFQKGDIAEGYSVSREKKESFPLTVTSAQKNPTAFYLCASRGVLASEQYFGPGTRLTVT.

V usage is TRBV11-3 and J usage is TRBJ1-1, with 7 bases that match TRBD1. This CDR3 comprises 16 residues. Germline-derived CDR1 and CDR2 are SGHNT and YENEEA. V trimming: 5 bases; J trimming: 0 bases; junction bases outside the gene matches: 9. The CDR3 coding sequence is TGTGCCAGCAGCACACAGGGGTCGTCCATGAACACTGAAGCTTTCTTT. It encodes CASSTQGSSMNTEAFF.

This clone was observed once. This chain links TRBV7-8 with TRBJ2-1, with D possibly being TRBD1 (6 bases). The V end was cut by 7 bases, the J end by 9 bases, with 25 bases between. This CDR3 has 16 residues. Germline CDR1 and CDR2: SGHVS and FQNEAQ. The CDR3 region has the DNA TGTGCCAGCATCTTGGGGGCGGGCCCGCCTACAGTTGAGCAGTTCTTC. Residues: CASILGAGPPTVEQFF. Full variable domain (outside the CDR3, taken from reference TRBV7-8 and TRBJ2-1): GAGVSQSPRYKVAKRGQDVALRCDPISGHVSLFWYQQALGQGPEFLTYFQNEAQLDKSGLPSDRFFAERPEGSVSTLKIQRTQQEDSAVYLCASILGAGPPTVEQFFGPGTRLTVL.

This clone was recorded only once. The chain carries TRBV5-4 and TRBJ2-7, with D possibly TRBD1 on 6 matching bases. In germline, CDR1 is SGHNT, CDR2 YYREEE (reference sequence). CDR3 length: 14 residues. V was clipped by 4 bases and J by 3 bases, with 14 bases between them. DNA for the CDR3: TGTGCCAGCAGCCCGGGCAGGGGAAGCTACGAGCAGTACTTC. Its protein is CASSPGRGSYEQYF.

The CDR3, as DNA: TGTGCCAGCAGCGTAGGAACTAGCGGGAGACGTTCAAGTGGGGAGCTGTTTTTT. Translation gives CASSVGTSGRRSSGELFF. This chain links TRBV9 with TRBJ2-2; 11 positions agree with TRBD2. The CDR3 contains 18 residues. The J segment lost 8 bases and the V segment lost 0 bases, leaving 12 bases of the junction unmatched. CDR1 SGDLS and CDR2 YYNGEE come from the germline V gene.

This clone rates as medium-sized. The chain joins TRBV7-9 to TRBJ1-5; D not resolved. The germline CDR1 and CDR2 sequences are SEHNR and FQNEAQ (reference sequence). The CDR3 is 14 residues long. V gave up 4 bases and J gave up 6 bases, with 13 bases separating them. In DNA form, the CDR3 reads TGTGCCAGCAGCTCCAGGAGGAAGGGTCAGCCCCAGCATTTT. Protein: CASSSRRKGQPQHF.

The J gene is TRBJ2-3, the V gene TRBV27; TRBD2 agrees at 8 bases. CDR1 MNHEY and CDR2 SMNVEV come from the germline V gene (reference sequence). The CDR3 totals 17 residues. With V trimmed by 1 base and J by 1 base, 7 bases remained unmatched. The DNA of the CDR3 is TGTGCCAGCAGTTTATTGAATAGCGGGGCAGGCACAGATACGCAGTATTTT. Translated: CASSLLNSGAGTDTQYF.

This clone is medium-sized in the sample. This chain uses TRBV28 with TRBJ2-2; a possible D gene is TRBD1 (6 bases). Looked up from germline, CDR1 is MDHEN and CDR2 is SYDVKM. This CDR3 contains 17 residues. V was clipped by 4 bases and J by 3 bases, with 18 bases between them. CDR3 amino acids: CASSSWATGRDTGELFF. As DNA, the CDR3 is TGTGCCAGCAGTTCCTGGGCGACAGGTCGCGACACCGGGGAGCTGTTTTTT.

CDR3: CASRSPTYEQYF. CDR3 in DNA: TGTGCCAGCAGGAGCCCAACCTACGAGCAGTACTTC. The rearrangement joins TRBV28 to TRBJ2-7; D gene ambiguous. Looked up from germline, CDR1 is MDHEN and CDR2 is SYDVKM. CDR3 length: 12 amino acids. Trimming pared 6 bases from V and 2 bases from J, leaving 8 bases between.

For the CDR3, the DNA is TGTGCCAGCAGCTTAGCGTCGGGGGGGGGTCAGCCCCAGCATTTT. This sequence encodes CASSLASGGGQPQHF. The chain couples TRBV11-2 to TRBJ1-5; weak D call: TRBD1 (5 bases). The CDR3 sequence is 15 residues long. Germline V gives CDR1 SGHAT, CDR2 FQNNGV. V lost 1 base, J lost 6 bases, and 13 bases lay in between. The entire variable domain, with the rest obtained from reference TRBV11-2 and TRBJ1-5, is as follows: EAGVAQSPRYKIIEKRQSVAFWCNPISGHATLYWYQQILGQGPKLLIQFQNNGVVDDSQLPKDRFSAERLKGVDSTLKIQPAKLEDSAVYLCASSLASGGGQPQHFGDGTRLSIL.

This chain uses TRBV30 with TRBJ1-3, with D tentatively TRBD1 (6 bases). The germline V gene has CDR1 GTSNPN and CDR2 SVGIG (reference sequence). Trimming stripped 1 base from V and 0 bases from J, with 7 bases between. The CDR3 loop spans 14 amino acids. CDR3 protein: CAWSEGGSGNTIYF. CDR3 nucleotides: TGTGCCTGGAGTGAAGGGGGCTCTGGAAACACCATATATTTT.

V usage is TRBV19 and J usage is TRBJ1-5, with 7 bases fitting TRBD1. The germline V gene encodes CDR1 LNHDA and CDR2 SQIVND (reference sequence). This CDR3 has 14 amino acids. After removal of 3 bases from V and 5 bases from J, the junction contained 4 bases not matched to a gene. This CDR3 is CASSILQGHQPQHF. The CDR3 region has the DNA TGTGCCAGTAGTATCTTACAGGGGCATCAGCCCCAGCATTTT.

V usage is TRBV6-5 and J usage is TRBJ1-1; perhaps TRBD1 as D (6 bases). Trimming shortened V by 5 bases and J by 4 bases, and 14 bases separated the two germline ends. CDR3 length: 14 residues. CDR1 is MNHEY and CDR2 is SVGAGI in the germline V gene. DNA for the CDR3: TGTGCCAGCAGTCACAGGGCCGCGGGCACTGAAGCTTTCTTT. Translating it yields CASSHRAAGTEAFF.

The chain has TRBV4-2 and TRBJ2-5, with 9 nucleotides matching TRBD2. Germline CDR1 LGHNA, CDR2 YNFKEQ. The CDR3 runs 18 residues. The junction had 10 bases not matched to a gene; V was cut back by 0 bases and J by 2 bases. CDR3 nucleotides: TGTGCCAGCAGCCAAGATATCGGCACTAGCGGGTCGCAAGAGACCCAGTACTTC. As protein: CASSQDIGTSGSQETQYF.

J is TRBJ1-3 and V is TRBV7-3, with 7 bases identical to TRBD1. Germline V gives CDR1 SGHTA, CDR2 FQGTGA. This CDR3 is built from 14 residues. With 5 bases clipped from V and 4 bases from J, the junction kept 5 bases outside the gene matches. CDR3 loop: CASSPQGGGNTIYF. The CDR3 DNA follows: TGTGCCAGCAGCCCCCAGGGGGGAGGAAACACCATATATTTT.

The genes are TRBV28 and TRBJ1-2; weak D call: TRBD1 (5 bases). Trimming shortened V by 2 bases and J by 6 bases, and 16 bases separated the two germline ends. CDR1 MDHEN and CDR2 SYDVKM come from the germline V gene. CDR3 size: 15 residues. CDR3 amino acids: CASSLGDGGIDGYTF. CDR3 sequence (DNA): TGTGCCAGCAGTTTAGGGGACGGGGGAATAGATGGCTACACCTTC.

This rearrangement joins TRBV4-1 to TRBJ2-7; 9 bases fit TRBD1. The CDR3 length is 15 residues. Trimming cost V 2 bases and J 7 bases; bases outside gene matches: 9. The germline V gene encodes CDR1 MGHRA and CDR2 YSYEKL. The CDR3 reads CASSQTPGQGKEQYF. In DNA form, the CDR3 reads TGCGCCAGCAGCCAAACTCCGGGACAGGGTAAAGAGCAGTACTTC.

V gene TRBV5-1 combines with J gene TRBJ1-4; D unclear. V was clipped by 3 bases and J by 5 bases, with 8 bases between them. The length of the CDR3 is 13 residues. CDR1 and CDR2 from the germline V gene are SGHRS and YFSETQ. In DNA, the CDR3 is TGCGCCAGCAGCTCCCAGTCCAATGAAAAACTGTTTTTT. Protein sequence: CASSSQSNEKLFF.

The CDR3, as DNA: TGCGCCAGCAGCCTTGAATTAGCAGGGAATGAGCAGTTCTTC. It specifies CASSLELAGNEQFF. This chain connects TRBV5-1 to TRBJ2-1; maybe TRBD1 (5 bases). Trimming stripped 4 bases from V and 7 bases from J, with 15 bases between. Germline CDR1 reads SGHRS; CDR2 reads YFSETQ. This CDR3 region has 14 residues.

The chain couples TRBV5-1 to TRBJ2-7, with D perhaps matching TRBD2 (6 bases). The length of the CDR3 is 17 residues. Germline assignment: CDR1 SGHRS and CDR2 YFSETQ. V was cut by 5 bases and J by 6 bases, with 27 bases left in between. The CDR3: CASRPRPGDGVGGEQYF. CDR3 nucleotides: TGCGCCAGCAGACCTAGGCCGGGTGATGGGGTCGGGGGCGAGCAGTACTTC.